The T cell receptor (beta chain) under discussion was sequenced for a study of T cells after yellow fever vaccination. TCRdb used MiXCR to reprocess the 5' RACE reads, holding one entry per CDR3 protein. The table shows 130,000 or so distinct CDR3 sequences, with 13% to 15% occurring only once. Germline CDR1 and CDR2: SGHTS and YDEGEE. The junction had 3 bases not matched to a gene; V was cut back by 1 base and J by 3 bases. The CDR3 totals 15 residues. Whole-study findings and limits: The CD4 and CD8 compartments had a small share of their clonotypes in common. Subsequent to the booster, the majority of primary-vaccination clones reappeared (around 96% CD4, about 90% CD8).

This clonotype was detected a few times. Its antigen is undetermined. The rearrangement uses TRBV5-8 and TRBJ2-2; 7 nucleotides agree with TRBD1. The sample in question was CD8+ T cells sorted from PBMCs, obtained 5 days after the yellow fever booster vaccination. This clonotype was sampled from a man between 18 and 29 years old who received the YFV17D yellow fever vaccine. Here the CDR3 DNA reads TGTGCCAGCAGCTTGAGTACAGGGGACACCGGGGAGCTGTTTTTT. Encoded protein: CASSLSTGDTGELFF.